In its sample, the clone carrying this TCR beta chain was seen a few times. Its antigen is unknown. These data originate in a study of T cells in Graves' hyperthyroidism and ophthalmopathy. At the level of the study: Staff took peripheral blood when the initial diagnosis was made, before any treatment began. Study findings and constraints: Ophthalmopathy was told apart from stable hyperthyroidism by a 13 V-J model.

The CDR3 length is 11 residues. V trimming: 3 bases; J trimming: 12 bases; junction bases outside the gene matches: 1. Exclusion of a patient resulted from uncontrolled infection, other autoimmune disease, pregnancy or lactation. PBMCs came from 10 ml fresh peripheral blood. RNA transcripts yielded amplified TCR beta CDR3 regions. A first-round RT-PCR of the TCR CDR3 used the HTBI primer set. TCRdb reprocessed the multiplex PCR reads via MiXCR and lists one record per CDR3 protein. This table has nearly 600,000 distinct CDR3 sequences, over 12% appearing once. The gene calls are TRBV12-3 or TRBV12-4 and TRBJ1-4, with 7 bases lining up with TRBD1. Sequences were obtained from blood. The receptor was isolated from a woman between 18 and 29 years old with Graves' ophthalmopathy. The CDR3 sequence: CASSLGQQLFF. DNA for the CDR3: TGTGCCAGCAGTTTGGGACAGCAACTGTTTTTT.